The entry that follows covers one T cell receptor beta chain sequence. Its target antigen remains unknown. Base quality data are lacking; no much larger clone is found one base away. The immunoSEQ Assay, a bias-controlled multiplex PCR, was used to amplify TCRbeta CDR3 regions from genomic DNA. The source study handled its data this way. Nucleated cell counts per sample were estimated from amplification of reference gene primers within the assay. To quantify the absolute abundance of each unique TCRbeta CDR3 rearrangement, sequence reads were collapsed and filtered. For each sample, productive Simpson clonality was calculated as the square root of Simpson's diversity index over productive rearrangements. In its TCRdb copy, this immuneACCESS table keeps in-frame sequences only and misses some clones. Where compared with another copy, unresolved V genes explain less than half of these, and the others have no known cause. V and J calls and clone size are those listed in that table; D and trimming were worked out from the DNA. In this sample the table shows under 250,000 clones, roughly 80% of which occur a single time. Together, the top ten hold about 9.6% of the sample.

CDR1 ENHRY and CDR2 SYGVKD are derived from the germline V gene. The CDR3 has 15 amino acids, counting the end cysteine and phenylalanine. CDR3 DNA only is kept here, 45 bases in frame from base 1. V is pruned by 6 bases and J by 1 base, leaving 4 bases of the junction without a gene match. The sample comes from a study of blood T cell repertoires in COVID-19 (dated by TCRdb to 2020 to 2021). The study in broad terms: The collaborator samples originated in the United States, Italy and Spain and spanned the acute and convalescent phases of COVID-19. The prospective study material was composed of cDNA or gDNA derived from T cells, B-cell-depleted T cells, or PBMCs. The samples were drawn from two sources: the first 160 participants of the ongoing ImmuneRACE study, and 950 to 1,500 subjects contributed by 6 global collaborators. HLA class I and class II types, where available, came from metadata supplied by the sample provider rather than from assay-based typing. A freely available public database, intended as a resource for researchers studying the immune response to SARS-CoV-2, is where the repertoires were released. A de-identified subject ID, COVID-19 status, age in years and sex were almost always included in the sample metadata. The dataset comprised deeply sampled blood TCRbeta repertoires from subjects exposed to, actively infected with, or recovered from COVID-19. The paper's findings and limits, for the study overall: The amount of clinical and demographic metadata varied by source and participant and was provided uncurated.

Each collaborating institution followed its own protocols to collect whole blood in K2EDTA tubes. For TCRbeta analysis, collaborators shipped samples as frozen whole blood, isolated PBMCs, or DNA extracted from either of those sample types. Material: peripheral blood. The sequence came from an older man with acute or convalescent COVID-19. The V and J genes are TRBV10-3 and TRBJ1-4, with 8 junctional bases fitting TRBD1. The DNA is as follows: TGTGCCATCAGCCCAGACAGGGGAACTAATGAAAAACTGTTTTTT. This yields the protein CAISPDRGTNEKLFF.